Shown below are 32 T cell receptor beta chains from a single sample sequenced in a study of blood T cell repertoires in COVID-19. Clones were sequenced by immunoSEQ multiplex PCR, and TCRdb holds only the in-frame ones, with some missing. Of about 210,000 clones listed, around 91% are singletons. The sample comprised peripheral blood. The receptors were gathered from a woman aged 35 to 49 with acute or convalescent COVID-19.

The chain has TRBV6-6 and TRBJ2-7; D is uncertain. V lost 7 bases and J lost 2, with 15 bases in between. Germline-derived CDR1 and CDR2 are MNHNY and SVGAGI (reference sequence). CDR3 length: 14 amino acids. CDR3 protein: CASTSSDTAYEQYV. For the CDR3, the DNA is TGTGCCAGCACCTCGTCCGACACGGCCTACGAGCAGTACGTC.

J is TRBJ2-1 and V is TRBV24-1; unclear D gene. From germline, CDR1 is KGHDR and CDR2 SFDVKD. V lost 1 base to trimming and J lost 3 bases, with 9 bases between them. The CDR3 has 15 amino acids. The CDR3 DNA is TGTGCCACCAGTGATTTAGGAGAACTCTACAATGAGCAGTTCTTC. This codes for CATSDLGELYNEQFF.

This chain links TRBV3-1 (or the pseudogene TRBV3-2) with TRBJ1-2, with a tentative D call TRBD1 (6 bases). Trimming took off 1 base at V and 6 bases at J, with 15 bases between the two ends. The CDR3 runs to 15 residues. Germline V CDR1 and CDR2: LGHDT, YNNKEL (reference sequence). As DNA, the CDR3 is TGTGCCAGCAGCCAAGTAGCGGGGGCTGGTAATGGCTACACCTTC. Residues: CASSQVAGAGNGYTF.

V and J are TRBV4-1 and TRBJ1-2; possible D gene TRBD1, 5 bases. Deletions cut 1 base from V and 8 bases from J, with 20 bases between. Germline CDR1 MGHRA, CDR2 YSYEKL. This CDR3 has 16 amino acids. This chain's CDR3 is CASSQVVAGRGEGYTF. The CDR3 nucleotides read TGCGCCAGCAGCCAAGTGGTAGCAGGGCGGGGTGAGGGCTACACCTTC.

The chain recombines TRBV6-6 with TRBJ2-2; perhaps TRBD1 as D (5 bases). The CDR3 runs to 14 residues. Germline V gene lookup returns CDR1 MNHNY and CDR2 SVGAGI (reference sequence). V dropped 6 bases and J dropped 7 bases, with 15 bases sitting between them. The CDR3 sequence is CASSSPRDSGELFF. CDR3 sequence (DNA): TGTGCCAGCAGCTCCCCCCGAGACAGCGGGGAGCTGTTTTTT.

The chain couples TRBV18 to TRBJ2-5; 13 bases fit TRBD2. The length of the CDR3 is 14 residues. The V and J ends lost 2 bases and 8 bases, in that order; junction bases with no gene match: 2. CDR1 is KGHSH and CDR2 is LQKENI in the germline V gene. CDR3 region: CASSPGTSGATQYF. In nucleotides, the CDR3 is TGTGCCAGCTCACCAGGGACTAGCGGGGCCACCCAGTACTTC. The whole variable domain, remainder taken from reference TRBV18 and TRBJ2-5, is NAGVMQNPRHLVRRRGQEARLRCSPMKGHSHVYWYRQLPEEGLKFMVYLQKENIIDESGMPKERFSAEFPKEGPSILRIQQVVRGDSAAYFCASSPGTSGATQYFGPGTRLLVL.

This clone showed up just once. The chain has TRBV2 and TRBJ1-1; D gene uncertain. This CDR3 is 13 amino acids long. CDR1 and CDR2 from the germline V gene are SNHLY and FYNNEI. Trimming stripped 7 bases from V and 3 bases from J, with 12 bases between. The CDR3 loop is CASTRMRDTEAFF. DNA for the CDR3: TGTGCCAGCACCCGAATGCGGGACACTGAAGCTTTCTTT.

Concerning this clone itself: The sample holds other DNA sequences that translate to the same CDR3. The chain joins TRBV7-2 to TRBJ1-2; 10 nucleotides match TRBD1. Germline V lookup: CDR1 SGHTA, CDR2 FQGNSA. The CDR3 contains 15 residues. J gave up 3 bases and V 6 bases, and 7 bases lay outside the gene matches. DNA of the CDR3: TGTGCCAGCAGTCCCGACAGGGGGCTATACTATGGCTACACCTTC. Translated, it gives CASSPDRGLYYGYTF.

The sample holds one count of this clone. The chain employs TRBV27 and TRBJ2-3, with 8 bases lining up with TRBD1. The germline V gene has CDR1 MNHEY and CDR2 SMNVEV (reference sequence). J was trimmed by 1 base and V by 4 bases; bases with no gene match: 4. The CDR3 is 15 amino acids. CDR3 in DNA: TGTGCCAGCAGTTACCGGGACAGGCGCACAGATACGCAGTATTTT. It codes for CASSYRDRRTDTQYF.

The chain uses TRBV29-1 and TRBJ1-1, with TRBD1 identical over 8 bases. The V segment lost 7 bases and the J segment 4 bases; nucleotides outside the gene matches: 8. The V gene's germline CDR1 is SQVTM and CDR2 ANQGSEA. CDR3 length: 13 residues. The CDR3 nucleotides are TGCAGCGGCCTGACAGGGGTGAGCACTGAAGCTTTCTTT. Its protein product is CSGLTGVSTEAFF.

The V call is TRBV9, the J call TRBJ1-6, with 7 bases lining up with TRBD1. Germline lookup yields CDR1 SGDLS and CDR2 YYNGEE. The CDR3 totals 15 residues. Trimming took 0 bases from V and 10 from J; bases not matched to a gene: 7. CDR3 region: CASSVDRMDRSPLHF. In nucleotides, the CDR3 is TGTGCCAGCAGCGTAGATAGGATGGACAGGTCACCCCTCCACTTT.

This clone was detected once. The chain carries TRBV10-3 and TRBJ2-1; 10 bases map to TRBD2. The CDR3 extends over 15 amino acids. The junction had 14 bases not matched to a gene; V was cut back by 10 bases and J by 8 bases. Germline V gene lookup returns CDR1 ENHRY and CDR2 SYGVKD. CDR3 sequence reads: CATRVSGGASDEQFF. In DNA, the CDR3 is TGTGCCACAAGGGTAAGCGGGGGGGCCAGTGATGAGCAGTTCTTC.

This clone has a single count. For the CDR3, the DNA is TGCGCCAGCAGCTTATACAGCATCCAAGAGACCCAGTACTTC. Translated, it gives CASSLYSIQETQYF. This chain links TRBV5-1 with TRBJ2-5; no definite D call. This CDR3 has 14 amino acids. V was clipped by 2 bases and J by 1 base, with 9 bases between them. Germline CDR1 reads SGHRS; CDR2 reads YFSETQ.

This chain links TRBV19 with TRBJ1-1, with D perhaps TRBD1 (6 bases). There are 12 residues in the CDR3. From germline, CDR1 is LNHDA and CDR2 SQIVND (reference sequence). Trimming took off 5 bases at V and 5 bases at J, with 9 bases between the two ends. The CDR3, as DNA: TGTGCCAGTAGTTACAGGGAGACTGAAGCTTTCTTT. Translated: CASSYRETEAFF.

The J gene is TRBJ2-7, the V gene TRBV27; 8 bases fit TRBD1. The germline V gene encodes CDR1 MNHEY and CDR2 SMNVEV (reference sequence). The V and J ends lost 0 bases and 5 bases, in that order; junction bases with no gene match: 3. The CDR3 covers 14 residues. The CDR3 sequence: CASSLSPGGDEQYV. CDR3 nucleotide sequence: TGTGCCAGCAGTTTATCTCCAGGGGGCGACGAGCAGTACGTC.

V usage is TRBV2 and J usage is TRBJ1-2; TRBD1 is a possible D gene (6 bases). Trimming took 2 bases from V and 8 from J, leaving 12 bases between them. Germline V gene data show CDR1 as SNHLY and CDR2 as FYNNEI. The CDR3 has 13 residues. The CDR3 spells CASSEWGRNGYTF. The CDR3 DNA reads as TGTGCCAGCAGTGAATGGGGGCGGAACGGCTACACCTTC.

Comments on this clone: The junction shows a germline mismatch at one end, possibly a read error. V usage is TRBV4-2 and J usage is TRBJ1-1, with D perhaps matching TRBD1 (5 bases). This CDR3 is 12 amino acids long. Per germline, CDR1 LGHNA and CDR2 YNFKEQ. Here the CDR3 DNA reads TGTGCCAGCACGAGAAAGGACACCGAAGCTTTCTTT. It translates to CASTRKDTEAFF.

The chain has TRBV18 and TRBJ1-6; tentatively, D is TRBD1 (5 bases). There are 17 residues in the CDR3. Trimming cost V 5 bases and J 6 bases, with 20 bases left between them. The germline V gene has CDR1 KGHSH and CDR2 LQKENI. CDR3 sequence reads: CASSAAPGLGGNSPLHF. For the CDR3, the DNA is TGTGCCAGCTCAGCAGCCCCAGGGTTGGGGGGTAATTCACCCCTCCACTTT.

The chain links TRBV27 to TRBJ2-4, with 12 nucleotides matching TRBD2. V lost 4 bases to trimming and J lost 16 bases; unmatched junction nucleotides: 5. CDR1 is MNHEY, CDR2 SMNVEV, per germline (reference sequence). The length of the CDR3 is 12 residues. The CDR3 here is CASSSGTSGPYF. The CDR3, as DNA: TGTGCCAGCAGTTCCGGGACTAGCGGGCCATACTTC.

The chain employs TRBV5-1 and TRBJ1-1, with 8 bases matching TRBD1. CDR3 length equals 17 residues. Trimming cost V 0 bases and J 3 bases; bases outside gene matches: 10. Per the germline V gene, CDR1 is SGHRS and CDR2 is YFSETQ. The CDR3 is CASSLDGRGRRDTEAFF. In DNA, the CDR3 is TGCGCCAGCAGCTTGGATGGCAGGGGGCGGCGGGACACTGAAGCTTTCTTT. Complete variable domain (other parts from reference TRBV5-1 and TRBJ1-1): KAGVTQTPRYLIKTRGQQVTLSCSPISGHRSVSWYQQTPGQGLQFLFEYFSETQRNKGNFPGRFSGRQFSNSRSEMNVSTLELGDSALYLCASSLDGRGRRDTEAFFGQGTRLTVV.

The rearrangement uses TRBV19 and TRBJ2-2, with 10 bases aligning to TRBD1. The CDR3 is 18 amino acids. Germline CDR1 reads LNHDA; CDR2 reads SQIVND (reference sequence). V gave up 5 bases and J gave up 1 base; unmatched junction bases: 10. The CDR3 DNA reads TGTGCCAGTAGTCCCCAGGGACAGGGGAGAAGGAACACCGGGGAGCTGTTTTTT. Its translation: CASSPQGQGRRNTGELFF.

V is TRBV7-9 and J is TRBJ1-6; the match to TRBD1 covers 7 bases. Trimming took 5 bases from V and 8 from J; bases not matched to a gene: 9. The CDR3 is 15 amino acids. Germline V lookup: CDR1 SEHNR, CDR2 FQNEAQ (reference sequence). The DNA of the CDR3 is TGTGCCAGCAGCCCCCCAGGGGGATCGGATTCACCCCTCCACTTT. Protein: CASSPPGGSDSPLHF.

The V and J genes are TRBV19 and TRBJ1-4; D unresolved. The CDR3 sequence is 15 residues long. The germline gives CDR1 LNHDA, CDR2 SQIVND (reference sequence). V lost 1 base, J lost 5 bases, and 11 bases lay in between. The CDR3 region is CASSIGQSGNEKLFF. DNA for the CDR3: TGTGCCAGTAGTATAGGTCAGTCTGGCAATGAAAAACTGTTTTTT.

CDR3 amino acids: CASSTNRDRVLYGYTF. CDR3 nucleotide sequence: TGTGCCAGCAGCACAAACCGGGACAGGGTCCTCTATGGCTACACCTTC. The chain has TRBV7-8 and TRBJ1-2; 9 bases match TRBD1. The germline CDR1 and CDR2 sequences are SGHVS and FQNEAQ. The CDR3 extends over 16 amino acids. V gave up 5 bases and J gave up 4 bases; unmatched junction bases: 11.

This clone was observed a handful of times. This chain connects TRBV9 to TRBJ1-4; D possibly corresponds to TRBD1 (6 bases). The germline gives CDR1 SGDLS, CDR2 YYNGEE. The CDR3 contains 15 residues. Between the trimmed V and J ends, which lost 4 bases and 5 bases, there was a span of 15 bases. CDR3 protein: CASSPRTEGNEKLFF. The CDR3 DNA sequence: TGTGCCAGCAGCCCACGGACAGAAGGGAATGAAAAACTGTTTTTT.

The CDR3 reads CATGGSHNEKLFF. The CDR3 coding sequence is TGCGCCACCGGGGGAAGTCATAATGAAAAACTGTTTTTT. The gene calls are TRBV5-1 and TRBJ1-4; a weak D match, TRBD1 (5 bases). V was pared by 9 bases and J by 4 bases, with 13 bases between. The CDR3 runs to 13 residues. Germline-derived CDR1 and CDR2 are SGHRS and YFSETQ.

The chain couples TRBV18 to TRBJ1-1; TRBD1 might be the D (6 bases). Trimming pared 3 bases from V and 3 bases from J, leaving 23 bases between. Germline assignment: CDR1 KGHSH and CDR2 LQKENI. The CDR3 totals 18 residues. The CDR3 here is CASSPSLSEGVGDTEAFF. The CDR3, as DNA: TGTGCCAGCTCACCCTCCCTCAGTGAGGGGGTTGGGGACACTGAAGCTTTCTTT.

The chain is built from TRBV27 and TRBJ1-2, with 9 bases lining up with TRBD1. Trimming cost V 2 bases and J 4 bases; bases outside gene matches: 2. The CDR3 consists of 14 residues. In germline, CDR1 is MNHEY, CDR2 SMNVEV (reference sequence). CDR3 sequence (DNA): TGTGCCAGCAGTTTAAAGGGACAGGGCTATGGCTACACCTTC. Its translation: CASSLKGQGYGYTF.

The chain carries TRBV4-1 and TRBJ2-3, with 8 bases lining up with TRBD2. From germline, CDR1 is MGHRA and CDR2 YSYEKL. The CDR3 totals 16 residues. V lost 4 bases, J lost 0 bases, and 6 bases stayed unmatched. The CDR3 region has the DNA TGCGCCAGCAGCCCCTTCCAGCGGGGGAGCACAGATACGCAGTATTTT. Protein sequence: CASSPFQRGSTDTQYF.

The chain uses TRBV6-5 and TRBJ1-2, with 10 bases aligning to TRBD1. V was pared by 6 bases and J by 2 bases, with 3 bases of the junction left unmatched. Per germline, CDR1 MNHEY and CDR2 SVGAGI. The CDR3 sequence is 14 residues long. CDR3 loop: CASRTGQGNYGYTF. The CDR3 nucleotides are TGTGCCAGCAGAACGGGACAGGGGAACTATGGCTACACCTTC.

The chain recombines TRBV29-1 with TRBJ1-1; 7 bases agree with TRBD1. CDR1 and CDR2 (germline): SQVTM, ANQGSEA. V shed 7 bases, J shed 0 bases, and the junction held 11 bases outside the gene matches. This CDR3 contains 15 residues. CDR3 protein: CSAIAGQRLNTEAFF. CDR3 sequence (DNA): TGCAGCGCCATTGCGGGACAGCGTTTGAACACTGAAGCTTTCTTT.

The count of this clone is one. V and J are TRBV7-9 and TRBJ1-2, with 9 bases aligning to TRBD1. The CDR3 length is 13 residues. With V trimmed by 2 bases and J by 6 bases, 1 base remained unmatched. CDR1 is SEHNR, CDR2 FQNEAQ, per germline (reference sequence). The CDR3 sequence: CASSLRTGDGYTF. Here the CDR3 DNA reads TGTGCCAGCAGCTTAAGGACAGGGGATGGCTACACCTTC. Based on the CDR3 plus reference TRBV7-9 and TRBJ1-2, the full variable domain is DTGVSQNPRHKITKRGQNVTFRCDPISEHNRLYWYRQTLGQGPEFLTYFQNEAQLEKSRLLSDRFSAERPKGSFSTLEIQRTEQGDSAMYLCASSLRTGDGYTFGSGTRLTVV.